The clone carrying this T cell receptor (beta chain) was counted between two and nine times. Its specificity is unknown. This specimen comes from a study of PD-1 blockade in mismatch repair-deficient tumors. Study background: All were previously treated, progressing patients with around eleven mismatch repair-deficient cancer types.

Data came from immunoSEQ multiplex PCR; TCRdb stores just in-frame clones and leaves some out. The sample contains approximately 130,000 clones, more than 85% of which appear only once. Study conclusions and caveats: Tumor-resident clones, often undetectable pretreatment in blood, expanded then contracted after pembrolizumab.

This CDR3 region has 14 residues. The germline V gene encodes CDR1 MNHNS and CDR2 SASEGT. With V trimmed by 2 bases and J by 4 bases, 0 bases remained unmatched. Mismatch repair deficiency was confirmed in all patients, by PCR or immunohistochemistry. The clonotype comes from an adult with mismatch repair-deficient cancer. The V and J genes are TRBV6-1 and TRBJ2-3, with 10 bases matching TRBD2. Sequenced here: peripheral blood, sampled 44 weeks after starting pembrolizumab. The CDR3 nucleotides are TGTGCCAGCAGTGAACTAGCGGGAGCAGATACGCAGTATTTT. This gives the protein CASSELAGADTQYF.